The 10 T cell receptor beta chains presented below share a single source sample, sequenced in a study of read filtering for tumor transcriptome and immune sequencing (dated by TCRdb to the early 2020s). The sequencer listed for this sample is Illumina HiSeq 4000. Starting from 400 ng RNA, TCR libraries were constructed with the Immunoverse kit using molecular barcoded adaptors that cover the alpha/delta and beta/gamma chains. TCRdb redid the processing of the public reads, applying fastp at Q25 and MiXCR, and retained in-frame beta chains. Each CDR3 protein gets just one entry, which takes the most common genes and DNA from the rows behind it. Counted in this sample were fewer than 150,000 distinct CDR3 sequences; approximately 13% of them appeared once. The biggest ten clones account for 8% to 13% of the sample. What was sequenced was a population of CD138-negative cells sorted from bone marrow. In the paper's terms, the cell subset or site label means: bone marrow mononuclear cells depleted of CD138+ plasma/myeloma cells by negative magnetic selection. Receptors originate from a donor at least 40 years old with multiple myeloma.

This clonotype was recorded many times. In DNA form, the CDR3 reads TGCGCCGGTAGGACAGGGCCCAACACAGATACGCAGTATTTT. It encodes CAGRTGPNTDTQYF. The V call is TRBV5-1, the J call TRBJ2-3, with 8 positions matching TRBD1. This CDR3 comprises 14 residues. CDR1 is SGHRS and CDR2 is YFSETQ in the germline V gene. Trimming took 10 bases from V and 2 from J; bases not matched to a gene: 9.

This clonotype came up many times. The J gene is TRBJ1-5, the V gene TRBV19, with 8 nucleotides matching TRBD1. Looked up from germline, CDR1 is LNHDA and CDR2 is SQIVND (reference sequence). J lost 10 bases, V lost 4 bases, and 15 bases had no gene match. CDR3 length equals 16 residues. The CDR3 spells CASSTRDRPSIIPQHF. The DNA for the CDR3 is TGTGCCAGTAGTACGAGGGACAGGCCATCCATCATTCCCCAGCATTTT.

The table lists this clonotype with many counts. The rearrangement links TRBV20-1 to TRBJ1-1, with no clear D. V lost 6 bases and J lost 1, with 12 bases in between. Germline-derived CDR1 and CDR2 are DFQATT and SNEGSKA (reference sequence). The CDR3 extends over 13 amino acids. The CDR3 loop is CSARSPRNTEAFF. CDR3 DNA sequence: TGCAGTGCCCGGTCACCCCGGAACACTGAAGCTTTCTTT.

This clonotype was counted at least ten times. The chain recombines TRBV2 with TRBJ2-2; 7 nucleotides align to TRBD2. The CDR3 extends over 15 amino acids. The junction had 11 bases not matched to a gene; V was cut back by 6 bases and J by 7 bases. CDR1 is SNHLY, CDR2 FYNNEI, per germline. CDR3 nucleotide sequence: TGTGCCAGCAGACCCCCGGGACTACCCGGCGGGGAGCTGTTTTTT. It encodes CASRPPGLPGGELFF.

This clonotype came up a few times. The chain joins TRBV7-8 to TRBJ2-4; D not resolved. The CDR3 consists of 13 residues. The germline V gene has CDR1 SGHVS and CDR2 FQNEAQ. V lost 5 bases to trimming and J lost 6 bases, with 11 bases between them. This CDR3 is CASSPEMRNIQYF. The CDR3 coding sequence is TGTGCCAGCAGCCCGGAAATGAGAAACATTCAGTACTTC.

This clonotype has at least ten counts. The CDR3 region has the DNA TGTGCCAGCAGCTTTCCGGGAAGGAACACCGGGGAGCTGTTTTTT. Translated: CASSFPGRNTGELFF. The chain couples TRBV7-2 to TRBJ2-2; weak D call: TRBD2 (5 bases). Trimming took 3 bases from V and 1 from J, leaving 9 bases between them. The CDR3 is 15 amino acids. From germline, CDR1 is SGHTA and CDR2 FQGNSA.

There are many counts of this clonotype. The chain has TRBV3-1 and TRBJ2-5; weak D call: TRBD1 (5 bases). Between the trimmed V and J ends, which lost 1 base and 3 bases, there was a span of 9 bases. The V gene's germline CDR1 is LGHDT and CDR2 YNNKEL (reference sequence). CDR3 length: 14 residues. CDR3 amino acids: CASSQGQGEETQYF. In DNA form, the CDR3 reads TGTGCCAGCAGCCAAGGGCAGGGCGAAGAGACCCAGTACTTC.

This clonotype was observed many times. The rearrangement uses TRBV10-3 and TRBJ1-5; the match to TRBD1 covers 7 bases. With 10 bases clipped from V and 5 bases from J, the junction kept 5 bases outside the gene matches. CDR1 ENHRY and CDR2 SYGVKD come from the germline V gene. The CDR3 contains 12 residues. In DNA form, the CDR3 reads TGTGCCACTTGGGACAGCGATCAGCCCCAGCATTTT. It codes for CATWDSDQPQHF.

In the case of this clonotype: A read error may be the cause here, since a much bigger clone is one base away. V usage is TRBV29-1 and J usage is TRBJ1-5, with 7 bases fitting TRBD1. Trimming removed 7 bases from V and 2 bases from J; junction bases left unmatched: 5. The CDR3 is 13 amino acids. Germline V CDR1 and CDR2: SQVTM, ANQGSEA. The CDR3 bases are TGCAGCGCTCGACAGGGTGGCAATCAGCCCCAGCATTTT. Translated, it gives CSARQGGNQPQHF.

The chain links TRBV7-2 to TRBJ2-1; 7 nucleotides line up with TRBD2. The CDR3 totals 14 residues. Trimming removed 3 bases from V and 5 bases from J; junction bases left unmatched: 4. In germline, CDR1 is SGHTA, CDR2 FQGNSA. CDR3 sequence (DNA): TGTGCCAGCAGCTTCGGGGGGATAAACAATGAGCAGTTCTTC. It translates to CASSFGGINNEQFF.